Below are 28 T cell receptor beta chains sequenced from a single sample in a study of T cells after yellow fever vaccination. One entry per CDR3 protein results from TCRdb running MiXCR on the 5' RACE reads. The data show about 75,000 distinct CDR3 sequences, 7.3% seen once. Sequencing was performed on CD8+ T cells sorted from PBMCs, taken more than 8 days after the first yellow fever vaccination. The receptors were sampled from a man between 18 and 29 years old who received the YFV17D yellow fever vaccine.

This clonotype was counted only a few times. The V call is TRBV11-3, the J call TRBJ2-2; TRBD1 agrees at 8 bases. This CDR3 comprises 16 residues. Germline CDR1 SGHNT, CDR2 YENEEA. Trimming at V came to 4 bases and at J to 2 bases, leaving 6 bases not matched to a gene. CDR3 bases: TGTGCCAGCAGCTCTCGGACAGGGTATAACACCGGGGAGCTGTTTTTT. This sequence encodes CASSSRTGYNTGELFF.

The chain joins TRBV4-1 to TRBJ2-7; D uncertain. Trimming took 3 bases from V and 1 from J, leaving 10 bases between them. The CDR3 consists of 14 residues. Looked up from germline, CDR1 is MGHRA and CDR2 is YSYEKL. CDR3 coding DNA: TGCGCCAGCAGCCAGGCTATACGTTCCTACGAGCAGTACGTC. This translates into CASSQAIRSYEQYV.

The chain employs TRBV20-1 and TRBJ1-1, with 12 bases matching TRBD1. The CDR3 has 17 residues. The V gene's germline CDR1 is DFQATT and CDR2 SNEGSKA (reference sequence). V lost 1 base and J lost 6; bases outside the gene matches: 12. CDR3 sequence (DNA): TGCAGTGCTAGAGGGGGACAGGGGGCGAGTCAATTTTCTGAAGCTTTCTTT. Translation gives CSARGGQGASQFSEAFF.

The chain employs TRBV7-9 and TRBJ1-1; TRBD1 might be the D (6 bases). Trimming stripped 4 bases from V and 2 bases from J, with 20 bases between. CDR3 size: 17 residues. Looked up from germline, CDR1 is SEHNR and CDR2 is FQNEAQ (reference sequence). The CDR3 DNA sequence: TGTGCCAGCAGCTCTAGACGACCGGCAGGGGACAACACTGAAGCTTTCTTT. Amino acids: CASSSRRPAGDNTEAFF.

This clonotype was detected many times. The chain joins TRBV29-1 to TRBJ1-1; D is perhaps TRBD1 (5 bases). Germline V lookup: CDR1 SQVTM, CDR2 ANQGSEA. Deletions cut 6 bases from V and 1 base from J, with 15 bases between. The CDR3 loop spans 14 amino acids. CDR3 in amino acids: CSVVSPGRNTEAFF. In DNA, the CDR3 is TGCAGCGTCGTCTCCCCAGGGAGGAACACTGAAGCTTTCTTT.

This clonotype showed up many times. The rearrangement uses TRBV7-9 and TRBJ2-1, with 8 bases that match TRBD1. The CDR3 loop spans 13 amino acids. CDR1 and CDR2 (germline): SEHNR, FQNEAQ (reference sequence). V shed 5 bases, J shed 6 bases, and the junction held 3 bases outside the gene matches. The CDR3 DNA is TGTGCCAGCAGCCTTGACAGGGGCAATGAGCAGTTCTTC. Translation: CASSLDRGNEQFF. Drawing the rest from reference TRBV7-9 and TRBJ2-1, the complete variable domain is DTGVSQNPRHKITKRGQNVTFRCDPISEHNRLYWYRQTLGQGPEFLTYFQNEAQLEKSRLLSDRFSAERPKGSFSTLEIQRTEQGDSAMYLCASSLDRGNEQFFGPGTRLTVL.

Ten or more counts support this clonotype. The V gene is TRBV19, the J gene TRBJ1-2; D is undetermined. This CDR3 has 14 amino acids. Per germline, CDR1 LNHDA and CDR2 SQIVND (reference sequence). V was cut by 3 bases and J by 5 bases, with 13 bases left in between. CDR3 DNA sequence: TGTGCCAGTAGTATCGATTGGGCAGAATATGGCTACACCTTC. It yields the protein CASSIDWAEYGYTF. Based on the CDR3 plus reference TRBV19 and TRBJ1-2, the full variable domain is DGGITQSPKYLFRKEGQNVTLSCEQNLNHDAMYWYRQDPGQGLRLIYYSQIVNDFQKGDIAEGYSVSREKKESFPLTVTSAQKNPTAFYLCASSIDWAEYGYTFGSGTRLTVV.

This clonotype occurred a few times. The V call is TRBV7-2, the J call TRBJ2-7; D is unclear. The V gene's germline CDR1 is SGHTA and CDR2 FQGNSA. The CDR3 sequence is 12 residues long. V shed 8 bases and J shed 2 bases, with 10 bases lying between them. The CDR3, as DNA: TGTGCCAGCCCCCATCACCCCTACGAGCAGTACGTC. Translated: CASPHHPYEQYV.

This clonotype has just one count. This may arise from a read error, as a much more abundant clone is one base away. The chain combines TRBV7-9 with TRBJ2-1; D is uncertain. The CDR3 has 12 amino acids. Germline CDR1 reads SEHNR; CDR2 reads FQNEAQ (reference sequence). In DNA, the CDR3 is TGTGCCAACAGCTTTCTTTCCAATGAGCAGTTCTTC. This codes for CANSFLSNEQFF. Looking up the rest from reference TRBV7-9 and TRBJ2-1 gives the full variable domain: DTGVSQNPRHKITKRGQNVTFRCDPISEHNRLYWYRQTLGQGPEFLTYFQNEAQLEKSRLLSDRFSAERPKGSFSTLEIQRTEQGDSAMYLCANSFLSNEQFFGPGTRLTVL.

CDR3 sequence: CASSDPAGGRETQYF. CDR3 coding DNA: TGTGCCAGCAGTGACCCTGCGGGGGGGCGAGAGACCCAGTACTTC. This rearrangement joins TRBV12-3 or TRBV12-4 to TRBJ2-5; 9 bases are shared with TRBD2. V shed 5 bases, J shed 4 bases, and the junction held 8 bases outside the gene matches. CDR3 length: 15 amino acids.

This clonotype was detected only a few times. CDR3 region: CASSPGTAGTGELFF. DNA of the CDR3: TGTGCCAGCAGCCCTGGGACAGCAGGCACCGGGGAGCTGTTTTTT. The chain carries TRBV7-6 and TRBJ2-2; 7 nucleotides align to TRBD1. V was clipped by 5 bases and J by 4 bases; unmatched bases: 7. The germline V gene has CDR1 SGHVS and CDR2 FNYEAQ. CDR3 length equals 15 residues.

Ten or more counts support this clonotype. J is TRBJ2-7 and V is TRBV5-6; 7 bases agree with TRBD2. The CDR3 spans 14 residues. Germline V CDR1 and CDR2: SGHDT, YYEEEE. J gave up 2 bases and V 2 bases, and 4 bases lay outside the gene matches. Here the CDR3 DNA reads TGTGCCAGCAGCTTCGGGGGGAGCACCTACGAGCAGTACTTC. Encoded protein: CASSFGGSTYEQYF.

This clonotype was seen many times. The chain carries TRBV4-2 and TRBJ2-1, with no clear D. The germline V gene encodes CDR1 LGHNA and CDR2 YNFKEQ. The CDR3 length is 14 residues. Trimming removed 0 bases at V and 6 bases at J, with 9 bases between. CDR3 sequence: CASSQDSLLNEQFF. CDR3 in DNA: TGTGCCAGCAGCCAAGATTCCCTTCTCAATGAGCAGTTCTTC.

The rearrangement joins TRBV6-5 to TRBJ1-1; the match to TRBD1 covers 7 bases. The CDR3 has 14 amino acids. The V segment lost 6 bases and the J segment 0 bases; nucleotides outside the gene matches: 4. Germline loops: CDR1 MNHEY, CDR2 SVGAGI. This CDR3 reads CASSRQGMNTEAFF. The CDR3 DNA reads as TGTGCCAGCAGCCGACAGGGTATGAACACTGAAGCTTTCTTT.

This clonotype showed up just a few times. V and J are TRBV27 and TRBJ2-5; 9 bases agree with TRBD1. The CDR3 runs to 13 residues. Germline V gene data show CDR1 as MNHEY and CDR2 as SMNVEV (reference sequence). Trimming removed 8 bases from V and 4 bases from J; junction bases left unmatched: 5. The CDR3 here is CASGRDRVETQYF. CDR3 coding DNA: TGTGCCAGCGGAAGGGACAGGGTAGAGACCCAGTACTTC.

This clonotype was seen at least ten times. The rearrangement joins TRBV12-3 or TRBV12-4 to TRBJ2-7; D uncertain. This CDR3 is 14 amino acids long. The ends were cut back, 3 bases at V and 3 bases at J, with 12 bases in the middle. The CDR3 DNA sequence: TGTGCCAGCAGTTTCGGTCGTCGATTCTACGAGCAGTACTTC. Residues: CASSFGRRFYEQYF.

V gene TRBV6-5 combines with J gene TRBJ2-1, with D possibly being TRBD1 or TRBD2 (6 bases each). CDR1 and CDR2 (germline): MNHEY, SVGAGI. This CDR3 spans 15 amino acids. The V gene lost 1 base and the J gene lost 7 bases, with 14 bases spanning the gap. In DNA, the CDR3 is TGTGCCAGCAGTTACTGGGGGGCGGTTGTGAATGAGCAGTTCTTC. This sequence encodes CASSYWGAVVNEQFF.

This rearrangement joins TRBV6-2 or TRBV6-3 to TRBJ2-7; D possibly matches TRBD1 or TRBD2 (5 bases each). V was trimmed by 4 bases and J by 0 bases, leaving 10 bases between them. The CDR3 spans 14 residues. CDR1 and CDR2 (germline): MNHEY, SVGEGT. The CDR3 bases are TGTGCCAGCAGTTTAGATGGGGGCTCCTACGAGCAGTACGTC. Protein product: CASSLDGGSYEQYV.

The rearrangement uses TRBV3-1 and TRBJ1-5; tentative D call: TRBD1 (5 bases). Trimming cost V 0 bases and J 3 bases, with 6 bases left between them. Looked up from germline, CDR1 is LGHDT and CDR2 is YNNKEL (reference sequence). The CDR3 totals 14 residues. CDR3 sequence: CASSQEGDNQPQHF. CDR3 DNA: TGTGCCAGCAGCCAAGAAGGGGACAATCAGCCCCAGCATTTT.

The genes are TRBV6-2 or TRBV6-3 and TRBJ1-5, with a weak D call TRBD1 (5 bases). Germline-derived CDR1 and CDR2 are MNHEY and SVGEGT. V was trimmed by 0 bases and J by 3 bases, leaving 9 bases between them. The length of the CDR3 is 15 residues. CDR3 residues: CASSYSQGPNQPQHF. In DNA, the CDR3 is TGTGCCAGCAGTTACTCGCAGGGACCCAATCAGCCCCAGCATTTT.

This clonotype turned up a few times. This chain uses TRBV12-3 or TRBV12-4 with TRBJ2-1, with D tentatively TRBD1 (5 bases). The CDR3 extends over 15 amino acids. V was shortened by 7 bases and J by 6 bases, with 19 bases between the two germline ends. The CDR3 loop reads CASTPQGKKVNEQFF. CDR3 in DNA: TGTGCCAGCACCCCTCAGGGAAAAAAGGTCAATGAGCAGTTCTTC.

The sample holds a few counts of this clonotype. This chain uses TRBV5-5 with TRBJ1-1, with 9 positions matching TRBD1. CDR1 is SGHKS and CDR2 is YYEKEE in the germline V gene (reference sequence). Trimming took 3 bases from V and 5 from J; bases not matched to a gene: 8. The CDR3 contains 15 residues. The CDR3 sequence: CASSSSGTGWTEAFF. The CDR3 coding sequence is TGTGCCAGCAGCTCCTCCGGGACAGGGTGGACTGAAGCTTTCTTT.

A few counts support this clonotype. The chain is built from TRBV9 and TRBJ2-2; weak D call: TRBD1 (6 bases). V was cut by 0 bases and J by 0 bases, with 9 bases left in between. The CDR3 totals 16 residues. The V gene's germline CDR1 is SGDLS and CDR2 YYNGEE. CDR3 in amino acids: CASSVVGTTNTGELFF. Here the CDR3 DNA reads TGTGCCAGCAGCGTAGTCGGGACAACGAACACCGGGGAGCTGTTTTTT. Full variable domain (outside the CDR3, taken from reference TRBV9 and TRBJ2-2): DSGVTQTPKHLITATGQRVTLRCSPRSGDLSVYWYQQSLDQGLQFLIQYYNGEERAKGNILERFSAQQFPDLHSELNLSSLELGDSALYFCASSVVGTTNTGELFFGEGSRLTVL.

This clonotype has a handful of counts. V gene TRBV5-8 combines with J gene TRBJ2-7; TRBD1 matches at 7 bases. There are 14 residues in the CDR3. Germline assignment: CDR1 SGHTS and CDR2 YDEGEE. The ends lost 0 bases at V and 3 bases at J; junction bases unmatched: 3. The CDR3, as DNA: TGTGCCAGCAGCTTGGCCGACAGGGACTACGAGCAGTACGTC. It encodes CASSLADRDYEQYV.

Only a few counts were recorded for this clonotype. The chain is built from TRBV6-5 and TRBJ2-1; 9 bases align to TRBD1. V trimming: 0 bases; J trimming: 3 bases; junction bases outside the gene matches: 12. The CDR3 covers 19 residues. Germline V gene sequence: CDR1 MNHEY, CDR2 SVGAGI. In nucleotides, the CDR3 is TGTGCCAGCAGTTACTCGTATCCACCGGGACAGGGAAACTACAATGAGCAGTTCTTC. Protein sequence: CASSYSYPPGQGNYNEQFF.

CDR3 protein: CSGRAKNTGELFF. CDR3 sequence (DNA): TGCAGCGGCCGAGCAAAAAACACCGGGGAGCTGTTTTTT. The chain joins TRBV29-1 to TRBJ2-2; D remains unclear. CDR3 size: 13 residues. Deletions cut 7 bases from V and 2 bases from J, with 11 bases between. Germline V gene data show CDR1 as SQVTM and CDR2 as ANQGSEA.

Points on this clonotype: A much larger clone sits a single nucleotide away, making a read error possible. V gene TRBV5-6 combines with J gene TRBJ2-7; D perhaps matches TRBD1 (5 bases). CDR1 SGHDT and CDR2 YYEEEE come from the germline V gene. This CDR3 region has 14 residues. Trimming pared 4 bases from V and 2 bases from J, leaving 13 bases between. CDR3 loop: CASSLADRPYEQYF. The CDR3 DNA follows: TGTGCCAGCAGCCTGGCTGACAGACCCTACGAGCAGTACTTC.

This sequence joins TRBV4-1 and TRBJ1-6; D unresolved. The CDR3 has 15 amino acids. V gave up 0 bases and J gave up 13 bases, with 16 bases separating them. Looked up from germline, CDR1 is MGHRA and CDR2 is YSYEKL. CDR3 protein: CASSQDLTAGDPLHF. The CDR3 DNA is TGCGCCAGCAGCCAAGATTTAACTGCCGGAGATCCCCTCCACTTT.